This passage covers 27 T cell receptor beta chains from one sample sequenced in a study of T-cell reconstitution after alpha-beta-depleted transplantation in children. During its preparation, the TCRbeta library received unique molecular identifiers. TCRdb itself ran the PCR reads through MiXCR, one entry per CDR3 protein. The data contain 150,000 to 200,000 distinct CDR3 sequences, roughly 7.5% of them singletons. This specimen was PBMCs from the stem cell graft donor, taken from the stem cell graft. These receptors were taken from a human donor who donated a stem cell graft to a child with Wiskott-Aldrich syndrome.

CDR3 in amino acids: CASSQGTSHEQYF. CDR3 coding DNA: TGTGCCAGCAGCCAAGGGACCTCGCACGAGCAGTACTTC. The chain combines TRBV3-1 with TRBJ2-7; no clear D. The V gene's germline CDR1 is LGHDT and CDR2 YNNKEL (reference sequence). The CDR3 loop spans 13 amino acids. Trimming shortened V by 1 base and J by 5 bases, and 9 bases separated the two germline ends.

This clonotype was seen a few times. The rearrangement links TRBV29-1 to TRBJ2-2; 11 nucleotides agree with TRBD2. The CDR3 consists of 17 residues. J lost 2 bases, V lost 4 bases, and 9 bases had no gene match. Germline CDR1 and CDR2: SQVTM and ANQGSEA. CDR3 coding DNA: TGCAGCGTTGGAGGTTTACTAGCGGGAGTAAACACCGGGGAGCTGTTTTTT. It translates to CSVGGLLAGVNTGELFF.

This clonotype was recorded at least ten times. The gene calls are TRBV5-1 and TRBJ2-3; D is ambiguous. This CDR3 has 14 residues. Germline CDR1 is SGHRS and CDR2 is YFSETQ. V lost 4 bases, J lost 1 base, and 10 bases lay in between. The CDR3: CASSPSHGTDTQYF. The CDR3 nucleotides read TGCGCCAGCAGCCCCTCGCATGGCACAGATACGCAGTATTTT.

This clonotype was seen ten or more times. The chain combines TRBV15 with TRBJ1-2; D gene ambiguous. CDR1 LNHNV and CDR2 YYDKDF come from the germline V gene (reference sequence). The CDR3 length is 18 residues. Trimming removed 5 bases at V and 5 bases at J, with 27 bases between. As DNA, the CDR3 is TGTGCCACCAGCCCCCGGGGTATCGAGGTATCCCTGCCGTATGGCTACACCTTC. Translating it yields CATSPRGIEVSLPYGYTF.

This clonotype has ten or more counts. V usage is TRBV20-1 and J usage is TRBJ1-5; the D is unclear. Between the trimmed V and J ends, which lost 0 bases and 0 bases, there was a span of 9 bases. The CDR3 extends over 15 amino acids. Looked up from germline, CDR1 is DFQATT and CDR2 is SNEGSKA (reference sequence). This CDR3 reads CSARDYGNSNQPQHF. The DNA for the CDR3 is TGCAGTGCTAGAGATTATGGAAATAGCAATCAGCCCCAGCATTTT.

This clonotype was counted once. V and J are TRBV5-1 and TRBJ2-7, with D perhaps TRBD1 or TRBD2 (5 bases each). CDR1 SGHRS and CDR2 YFSETQ come from the germline V gene. V was trimmed by 4 bases and J by 5 bases, leaving 22 bases between them. The CDR3 consists of 16 residues. The CDR3 sequence is CASSPGDLSRLNEQYF. The CDR3, as DNA: TGCGCCAGCAGCCCCGGGGACCTTTCCAGGTTGAACGAGCAGTACTTC.

This clonotype was found many times. The genes are TRBV10-3 and TRBJ2-1, with D uncertain. CDR1 and CDR2 (germline): ENHRY, SYGVKD. Deletions cut 5 bases from V and 6 bases from J, with 8 bases between. The CDR3 is made up of 12 amino acids. The CDR3, as DNA: TGTGCCATCAGTTGGACCCTCAATGAGCAGTTCTTC. It yields the protein CAISWTLNEQFF.

This clonotype was seen only a few times. The genes are TRBV5-1 and TRBJ1-1; D is unclear. There are 13 residues in the CDR3. Per the germline V gene, CDR1 is SGHRS and CDR2 is YFSETQ. V was shortened by 5 bases and J by 0 bases, with 8 bases between the two germline ends. CDR3 in DNA: TGCGCCAGCAGAGCTACAGTGAACACTGAAGCTTTCTTT. It yields the protein CASRATVNTEAFF.

This clonotype was detected many times. J is TRBJ2-7 and V is TRBV6-5; tentative D call: TRBD1 (5 bases). CDR3 length: 12 residues. V was trimmed by 3 bases and J by 5 bases, leaving 8 bases between them. CDR1 is MNHEY and CDR2 is SVGAGI in the germline V gene. CDR3 DNA sequence: TGTGCCAGCAGTTATATGGGGCACGAGCAGTACTTC. The encoded protein is CASSYMGHEQYF.

This chain links TRBV5-1 with TRBJ1-3; D gene uncertain. The CDR3 spans 14 residues. Germline CDR1 SGHRS, CDR2 YFSETQ. V gave up 1 base and J gave up 0 bases, with 5 bases separating them. This CDR3 is CASSLTRSGNTIYF. CDR3 DNA: TGCGCCAGCAGCTTGACCCGCTCTGGAAACACCATATATTTT.

This clonotype showed up many times. This rearrangement joins TRBV20-1 to TRBJ2-6, with a possible D match to TRBD2 (6 bases). Germline CDR1 reads DFQATT; CDR2 reads SNEGSKA (reference sequence). The CDR3 has 16 amino acids. V was shortened by 3 bases and J by 0 bases, with 12 bases between the two germline ends. The DNA for the CDR3 is TGCAGTGCTAGCCAGGGAGGTATCTCTGGGGCCAACGTCCTGACTTTC. Translation gives CSASQGGISGANVLTF.

This clonotype was seen only once. A much more abundant neighbour one base away suggests this may be a read error. The genes are TRBV10-3 and TRBJ2-2, with 9 bases lining up with TRBD1. The CDR3 consists of 12 residues. Germline CDR1 and CDR2: ENHRY and SYGVKD. The J segment lost 13 bases and the V segment lost 5 bases, leaving 5 bases of the junction unmatched. CDR3 nucleotide sequence: TGTGCCATCAGTTTCGGGGACAGGGTGCTGTTTTTT. Encoded protein: CAISFGDRVLFF.

This clonotype was detected ten times or more. The chain couples TRBV20-1 to TRBJ2-3; TRBD2 is a possible D gene (7 bases). V lost 5 bases and J 4 bases, leaving 16 bases between the germline ends. Looked up from germline, CDR1 is DFQATT and CDR2 is SNEGSKA (reference sequence). This CDR3 spans 14 amino acids. The CDR3 reads CSAGGGSVADTQYF. Here the CDR3 DNA reads TGCAGTGCTGGGGGCGGGAGTGTAGCAGATACGCAGTATTTT.

This clonotype was picked up many times. This chain connects TRBV12-3 or TRBV12-4 to TRBJ2-1; D is perhaps TRBD2 (5 bases). Trimming removed 6 bases at V and 3 bases at J, with 12 bases between. The CDR3 covers 14 residues. CDR3 nucleotides: TGTGCCAGCAGGCTCAGAGGGATCTACAATGAGCAGTTCTTC. This codes for CASRLRGIYNEQFF.

This clonotype has only a few counts. This chain uses TRBV18 with TRBJ2-4, with D possibly being TRBD2 (5 bases). The V end lost 6 bases, the J end lost 3 bases, and 9 bases lay between the germline ends. This CDR3 spans 13 amino acids. Germline V gene data show CDR1 as KGHSH and CDR2 as LQKENI. This CDR3 is CASSPGSKNIQYF. The CDR3 bases are TGTGCCAGCTCGCCTGGGAGCAAAAACATTCAGTACTTC. The variable domain in full, with the rest retrieved from reference TRBV18 and TRBJ2-4, is NAGVMQNPRHLVRRRGQEARLRCSPMKGHSHVYWYRQLPEEGLKFMVYLQKENIIDESGMPKERFSAEFPKEGPSILRIQQVVRGDSAAYFCASSPGSKNIQYFGAGTRLSVL.

Many counts were recorded for this clonotype. The chain joins TRBV20-1 to TRBJ1-2; D gene unclear. V gave up 3 bases and J gave up 0 bases, with 11 bases separating them. CDR1 and CDR2 from the germline V gene are DFQATT and SNEGSKA (reference sequence). The CDR3 runs 14 residues. The CDR3 DNA sequence: TGCAGTGCTAGCTACACGATTACTAACTATGGCTACACCTTC. Translated: CSASYTITNYGYTF.

This clonotype was observed at least ten times. The J gene is TRBJ2-5, the V gene TRBV7-2; 7 nucleotides agree with TRBD2. V was clipped by 3 bases and J by 4 bases; unmatched bases: 8. The germline V gene has CDR1 SGHTA and CDR2 FQGNSA. CDR3 length: 15 residues. CDR3 loop: CASSFRRGEGETQYF. CDR3 in DNA: TGTGCCAGCAGCTTTCGGCGAGGGGAGGGAGAGACCCAGTACTTC.

This clonotype was found many times. The V gene is TRBV5-1, the J gene TRBJ2-5; 10 nucleotides match TRBD2. The V gene end was trimmed by 0 bases and the J gene end by 3 bases; junction bases not matched to a gene: 2. This CDR3 is built from 15 residues. CDR1 is SGHRS, CDR2 YFSETQ, per germline. DNA of the CDR3: TGCGCCAGCAGCTTGGCCGGGACTAGCGAAGAGACCCAGTACTTC. This gives the protein CASSLAGTSEETQYF.

This clonotype occurred a few times. This chain uses TRBV5-6 with TRBJ2-5, with D possibly TRBD1 on 5 matching bases. This CDR3 contains 14 residues. V lost 2 bases and J lost 3, with 11 bases in between. Germline V gives CDR1 SGHDT, CDR2 YYEEEE. The DNA for the CDR3 is TGTGCCAGCAGCTTCGTCGGCAGGGAAGAGACCCAGTACTTC. Translating gives CASSFVGREETQYF.

This clonotype was detected many times. V gene TRBV5-1 combines with J gene TRBJ2-7; 8 bases fit TRBD1. This CDR3 comprises 13 residues. The germline V gene encodes CDR1 SGHRS and CDR2 YFSETQ. After removal of 2 bases from V and 5 bases from J, the junction contained 3 bases not matched to a gene. The CDR3 DNA reads TGCGCCAGCAGCTTCCCGGGACAGGACGAGCAGTACTTC. Translated, it gives CASSFPGQDEQYF.

Worth noting for this clonotype: The conserved final phenylalanine or tryptophan is absent from the CDR3, which likely points to a read error. This chain joins TRBV3-1 and TRBJ2-5; 11 nucleotides agree with TRBD2. V gave up 1 base and J gave up 0 bases; unmatched junction bases: 1. The CDR3 has 16 residues. From germline, CDR1 is LGHDT and CDR2 YNNKEL (reference sequence). The CDR3 coding sequence is TGTGCCAGCAGCCAAGGACTAGCGGGGAACCAAGAGACCCAGTACTAC. As protein: CASSQGLAGNQETQYY.

This clonotype was seen many times. The CDR3 is CAIMRDDGTDTQYF. DNA of the CDR3: TGTGCCATCATGCGCGACGACGGGACAGATACGCAGTATTTT. The chain uses TRBV10-3 and TRBJ2-3; no clear D. There are 14 residues in the CDR3. The ends were cut back, 7 bases at V and 3 bases at J, with 14 bases in the middle. Germline V gene sequence: CDR1 ENHRY, CDR2 SYGVKD.

This clonotype was seen repeatedly, ten times or more. This chain uses TRBV2 with TRBJ1-2; D gene uncertain. Per the germline V gene, CDR1 is SNHLY and CDR2 is FYNNEI. Trimming stripped 4 bases from V and 5 bases from J, with 8 bases between. The CDR3 spans 12 residues. Written as DNA, the CDR3 is TGTGCCAGCAGTGGAGAGGTATATGGCTACACCTTC. Amino acids: CASSGEVYGYTF.

This clonotype was counted many times. The chain combines TRBV20-1 with TRBJ2-2; 7 nucleotides align to TRBD2. This CDR3 is 16 amino acids long. Unmatched junction bases numbered 8, after V lost 2 bases and J lost 2 bases. Germline V gene sequence: CDR1 DFQATT, CDR2 SNEGSKA (reference sequence). CDR3: CSARPRTRGNTGELFF. Here the CDR3 DNA reads TGCAGTGCTAGACCTAGGACTAGGGGAAACACCGGGGAGCTGTTTTTT.

The V and J genes are TRBV27 and TRBJ2-1, with 11 bases matching TRBD2. Germline lookup yields CDR1 MNHEY and CDR2 SMNVEV (reference sequence). CDR3 size: 15 residues. The J segment lost 9 bases and the V segment lost 5 bases, leaving 9 bases of the junction unmatched. The CDR3 region is CASSRTSGSLGEQFF. As DNA, the CDR3 is TGTGCCAGCAGTCGAACTAGCGGGAGTTTGGGTGAGCAGTTCTTC.

This clonotype was observed at least ten times. The rearrangement uses TRBV5-5 and TRBJ1-5; unclear D gene. This CDR3 region has 16 residues. Trimming took 0 bases from V and 1 from J, leaving 11 bases between them. CDR1 SGHKS and CDR2 YYEKEE come from the germline V gene (reference sequence). The CDR3 DNA reads TGTGCCAGCAGCTTGGCCAATACGGGAAGCAATCAGCCCCAGCATTTT. This translates into CASSLANTGSNQPQHF.

The J gene is TRBJ2-7, the V gene TRBV3-1; 10 bases are a match to TRBD1. Trimming took 0 bases from V and 4 from J; bases not matched to a gene: 6. This CDR3 has 16 residues. CDR1 and CDR2 (germline): LGHDT, YNNKEL (reference sequence). For the CDR3, the DNA is TGTGCCAGCAGCCAAGATTGGGACAGGGGTCCGTACGAGCAGTACTTC. This codes for CASSQDWDRGPYEQYF.